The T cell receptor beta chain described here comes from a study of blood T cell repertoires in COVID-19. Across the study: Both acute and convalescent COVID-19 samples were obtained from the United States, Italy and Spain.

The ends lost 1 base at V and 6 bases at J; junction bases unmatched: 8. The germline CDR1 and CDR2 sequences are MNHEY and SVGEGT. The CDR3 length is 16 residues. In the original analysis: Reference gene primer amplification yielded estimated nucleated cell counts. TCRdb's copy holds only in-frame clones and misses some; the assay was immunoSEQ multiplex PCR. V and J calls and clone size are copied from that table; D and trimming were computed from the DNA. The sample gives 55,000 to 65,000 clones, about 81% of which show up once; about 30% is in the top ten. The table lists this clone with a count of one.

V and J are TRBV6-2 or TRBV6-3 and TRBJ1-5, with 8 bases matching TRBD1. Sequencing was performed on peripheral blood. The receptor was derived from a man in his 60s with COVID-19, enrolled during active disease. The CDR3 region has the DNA TGTGCCAGCAGTTACTACTACAGGGGGACGGGTCAGCCCCAGCATTTT. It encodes CASSYYYRGTGQPQHF.